This T cell receptor (beta chain) was captured by sequencing in a study of blood T cell repertoires in COVID-19. For the study at large: Sources were T cells, B-cell-depleted T cells, or PBMCs; the material itself was cDNA or gDNA.

The cohort comprised adults aged roughly 18 to 100 years residing in about two dozen US areas. Germline V gene sequence: CDR1 LNHDA, CDR2 SQIVND (reference sequence). CDR3 size: 15 residues. The V end lost 4 bases, the J end lost 3 bases, and 13 bases lay between the germline ends. Produced via immunoSEQ multiplex PCR; TCRdb's table is partial and in-frame only. The table shows a few hundred thousand clones, with around 83% occurring only once. This receptor was taken from a woman aged 45 to 65 who had recovered from COVID-19. J is TRBJ2-1 and V is TRBV19; the D gene is possibly TRBD2 (5 bases). The source material was PBMCs or T cells enriched from blood (not recorded which). The CDR3 DNA reads as TGTGCCAGTAGTAAGCTTACTAGTTTCTACAATGAGCAGTTCTTC. Translation gives CASSKLTSFYNEQFF.